Reported below is one T cell receptor (beta chain). The antigen is undetermined. From the 5' RACE reads, TCRdb called clonotypes with MiXCR, one entry per CDR3 protein. This sample has approximately 490,000 distinct CDR3 sequences; around 20% occur once, and the top ten carry 0.45% to 0.5%. The record originates from a study of identical twins. Findings and caveats of the study: Low generation-probability sequences were in excess among twin-shared out-of-frame alpha sequences. Partly confounded zero-insertion analyses could result from invariant MAIT and iNKT cells. Insertions were reduced in abundant cord blood beta clonotypes but not in memory repertoires. Out-of-frame beta sequences exhibited a weaker degree of excess twin sharing.

CDR1 is MNHEY, CDR2 SVGAGI, per germline. V was clipped by 4 bases and J by 4 bases, with 15 bases between them. This CDR3 contains 15 residues. These data were also reused for a study on yellow fever vaccine responses in identical twins.

What was sequenced was CD4+ T cells sorted from blood. This rearrangement joins TRBV6-5 to TRBJ2-3, with a tentative D call TRBD2 (5 bases). The source of this sequence is a woman between 18 and 29 years old in good health. The CDR3 region is CASSLTSNGADTQYF. CDR3 sequence (DNA): TGTGCCAGCAGTTTAACTAGTAATGGTGCAGATACGCAGTATTTT.